The 6 T cell receptor beta chains below were found in one sample sequenced in a study of tumor and adjacent non-tumor tissue in lung cancer. No cell sorting was done before RNA was extracted from the tissue. The library came from three nested PCR rounds adapted from ARM-PCR protocols. TCRdb passed the multiplex PCR reads through MiXCR, listing each CDR3 protein once. The profile shows roughly 140,000 distinct CDR3 sequences, 66% of them singletons. Source material: lung tumor tissue. All receptors come from a man aged 55 to 69 with small cell lung cancer.

With respect to this clonotype: This sequence may be a read error, since a much larger clone differs from it by one base. The CDR3 spells CANSQDLMGLSSYNEQFF. The CDR3 coding sequence is TGCGCCAACAGCCAAGATCTAATGGGTCTGAGCTCCTACAATGAGCAGTTCTTC. The rearrangement links TRBV4-1 to TRBJ2-1; D is ambiguous. The CDR3 loop spans 18 amino acids. Per the germline V gene, CDR1 is MGHRA and CDR2 is YSYEKL.

In this sample, this clonotype turned up many times. The rearrangement uses TRBV20-1 and TRBJ2-6; D uncertain. The CDR3 runs to 14 residues. CDR1 and CDR2 (germline): DFQATT, SNEGSKA (reference sequence). V shed 6 bases and J shed 4 bases, with 13 bases lying between them. The CDR3 here is CSAPRAPGANVLTF. DNA for the CDR3: TGCAGTGCCCCCCGGGCCCCCGGGGCCAACGTCCTGACTTTC.

This clonotype occurred many times. This chain uses TRBV5-1 with TRBJ1-2, with 7 bases that match TRBD1. With V trimmed by 4 bases and J by 5 bases, 8 bases remained unmatched. The CDR3 contains 14 residues. Germline V gene lookup returns CDR1 SGHRS and CDR2 YFSETQ. The DNA for the CDR3 is TGCGCCAGCAGCGTTGCCCGGACAGGATATGGCTACACCTTC. Its translation: CASSVARTGYGYTF.

To note about this clonotype: At one end, the junction sequence differs from germline, possibly due to a read error. The genes are TRBV10-2 and TRBJ2-1; the D gene could be TRBD1 or TRBD2 (5 bases each). Germline loops: CDR1 WSHSY, CDR2 SAAADI. The CDR3 is 16 residues long. CDR3 nucleotide sequence: TGCGCCAGCAGTGAGAAGTCCCGGGGACGCTACAATGAGCTGTTCTTC. It encodes CASSEKSRGRYNELFF.

Turning to this clonotype: A much larger clonotype is one base distant, so this may be a read error. The chain links TRBV4-1 to TRBJ2-7; 10 bases align to TRBD1. The CDR3 loop spans 15 amino acids. Germline trimming cut 1 base from V and 2 bases from J; bases unmatched to any gene: 2. CDR1 and CDR2 from the germline V gene are MGHRA and YSYEKL. The CDR3 here is CASSQGTGGPYEQYF. The CDR3 DNA reads as TGCGCCAGCAGCCAAGGGACAGGGGGGCCCTACGAGCAGTACTTC.

The chain combines TRBV20-1 with TRBJ2-3, with 9 bases aligning to TRBD2. Germline CDR1 is DFQATT and CDR2 is SNEGSKA (reference sequence). Trimming removed 4 bases from V and 7 bases from J; junction bases left unmatched: 9. This CDR3 spans 14 amino acids. CDR3 sequence reads: CSATSGISANTQYF. CDR3 DNA sequence: TGCAGTGCTACTAGCGGGATCAGCGCAAATACGCAGTATTTT.